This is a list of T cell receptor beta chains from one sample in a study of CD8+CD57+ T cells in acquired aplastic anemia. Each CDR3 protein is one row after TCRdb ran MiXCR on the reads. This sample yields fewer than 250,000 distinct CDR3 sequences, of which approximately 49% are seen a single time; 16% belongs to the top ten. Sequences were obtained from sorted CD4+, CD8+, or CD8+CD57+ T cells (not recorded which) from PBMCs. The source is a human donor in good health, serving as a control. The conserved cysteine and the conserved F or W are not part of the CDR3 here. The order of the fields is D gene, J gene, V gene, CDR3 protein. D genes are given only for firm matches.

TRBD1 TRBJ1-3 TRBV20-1 SAFPGTGVSGNTIY
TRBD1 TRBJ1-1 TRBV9 ASSPGQ
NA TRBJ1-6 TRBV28 ASTPGSVSPLH
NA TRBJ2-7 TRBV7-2 ASSLSSGTGEYEQY
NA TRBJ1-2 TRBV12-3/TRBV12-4 ASSLGSESYGYT
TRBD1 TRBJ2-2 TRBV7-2 ASSYRQGVNTGEPF
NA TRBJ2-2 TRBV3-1 ASSQVSWLRQYTGELF
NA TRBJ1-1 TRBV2 ARSEQGNTEAF
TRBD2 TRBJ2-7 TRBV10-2 ASSRNGLAKDYEQY
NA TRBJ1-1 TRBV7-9 ASSPGQTLEAF
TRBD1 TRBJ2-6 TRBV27 ASSLRTGTSGANVLT
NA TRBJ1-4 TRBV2 ASSETGEINEKLF
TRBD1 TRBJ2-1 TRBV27 ASRQGTYNEQF
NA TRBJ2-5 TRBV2 ASGTGPEETQY
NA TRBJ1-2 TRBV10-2 ASSDSLSTRQALRGYT
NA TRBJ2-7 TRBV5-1 ASRSQLPSYEQY